Presented here are 31 T cell receptor beta chains from one specimen sequenced in a study of shared clonotypes between healthy human individuals. CD8 cells regarded as naive lacked CD45RO, were positively chosen for CCR7, and omitted terminally differentiated effector memory CD45RA+ cells. Assay used: immunoSEQ multiplex PCR; TCRdb lists only in-frame clones, some missing. The sample shows over 750,000 clones, 90% to 98% of them seen only once. Sequences were obtained from naive CD8+ T cells sorted from blood. The receptors here all came from a man aged 25-45 years in good health.

In nucleotides, the CDR3 is TGTGCCAGCAGTTACGAGGTCGGGACAGGATATGAAAAACTGTTTTTT. The encoded protein is CASSYEVGTGYEKLFF. The V call is TRBV6-5, the J call TRBJ1-4, with 8 nucleotides matching TRBD1. The V gene end was trimmed by 2 bases and the J gene end by 6 bases; junction bases not matched to a gene: 8. The CDR3 is made up of 16 amino acids. CDR1 and CDR2 from the germline V gene are MNHEY and SVGAGI.

The CDR3 region is CASSFPVGANYGYTF. CDR3 coding DNA: TGTGCCAGCAGCTTCCCGGTAGGGGCTAACTATGGCTACACCTTC. The chain links TRBV7-9 to TRBJ1-2, with a tentative D call TRBD1 (5 bases). V lost 3 bases, J lost 0 bases, and 11 bases lay in between. This CDR3 has 15 amino acids. The germline CDR1 and CDR2 sequences are SEHNR and FQNEAQ (reference sequence).

In its sample, this clone was seen once. The chain is built from TRBV29-1 and TRBJ2-2; the match to TRBD2 covers 15 bases. The V and J ends lost 6 bases and 5 bases, in that order; junction bases with no gene match: 4. The V gene's germline CDR1 is SQVTM and CDR2 ANQGSEA. The CDR3 is 15 residues long. CDR3 amino acids: CSVGLAGGRTGELFF. In nucleotides, the CDR3 is TGCAGCGTCGGACTAGCGGGAGGGCGGACCGGGGAGCTGTTTTTT.

The chain carries TRBV6-5 and TRBJ1-5; D is undetermined. V lost 6 bases and J 3 bases, leaving 12 bases between the germline ends. There are 14 residues in the CDR3. Germline values: CDR1 MNHEY, CDR2 SVGAGI. The CDR3: CASREGSSNQPQHF. CDR3 DNA sequence: TGTGCCAGCAGGGAAGGGAGCTCCAATCAGCCCCAGCATTTT.

J is TRBJ2-1 and V is TRBV5-1; D perhaps matches TRBD2 (6 bases). The CDR3 is 15 residues long. CDR1 and CDR2 from the germline V gene are SGHRS and YFSETQ. The ends were cut back, 4 bases at V and 0 bases at J, with 11 bases in the middle. CDR3 in amino acids: CASSPGVNSYNEQFF. The CDR3 DNA reads TGCGCCAGCAGCCCGGGGGTCAACTCCTACAATGAGCAGTTCTTC.

The chain has TRBV2 and TRBJ2-1; the D gene is possibly TRBD1 (5 bases). This CDR3 contains 14 residues. V shed 2 bases and J shed 7 bases, with 12 bases lying between them. Germline V lookup: CDR1 SNHLY, CDR2 FYNNEI. The CDR3 sequence: CASSEYRLSNEQFF. CDR3 nucleotide sequence: TGTGCCAGCAGTGAATACAGGTTAAGTAATGAGCAGTTCTTC.

The chain joins TRBV11-2 to TRBJ2-1; possibly TRBD2 for D (5 bases). The germline V gene has CDR1 SGHAT and CDR2 FQNNGV. The V and J ends lost 0 bases and 4 bases respectively, with 7 bases between them. The CDR3 sequence is 14 residues long. DNA for the CDR3: TGTGCCAGCAGCTTAGAACGGGATTACAATGAGCAGTTCTTC. It translates to CASSLERDYNEQFF.

The chain recombines TRBV5-6 with TRBJ2-1, with unresolved D. CDR3 length: 16 residues. V was pared by 1 base and J by 4 bases, with 15 bases between. Germline CDR1 SGHDT, CDR2 YYEEEE. CDR3 coding DNA: TGTGCCAGCAGCTTGTCCCTAGGGTCCGGATACAATGAGCAGTTCTTC. Encoded protein: CASSLSLGSGYNEQFF.

This chain uses TRBV2 with TRBJ1-4; D is perhaps TRBD1 (5 bases). Germline V gene data show CDR1 as SNHLY and CDR2 as FYNNEI. This CDR3 spans 15 amino acids. V lost 3 bases and J 7 bases, leaving 15 bases between the germline ends. The CDR3, as DNA: TGTGCCAGCAGTGATTCTATGGGGCTGGGTGAAAAACTGTTTTTT. Its translation: CASSDSMGLGEKLFF.

The chain uses TRBV5-5 and TRBJ2-4; no definite D call. Trimming stripped 1 base from V and 0 bases from J, with 8 bases between. Germline values: CDR1 SGHKS, CDR2 YYEKEE (reference sequence). This CDR3 region has 15 residues. CDR3 DNA sequence: TGTGCCAGCAGCTTGACCGTTATAGCCAAAAACATTCAGTACTTC. It encodes CASSLTVIAKNIQYF.

A single count supports this clone. The CDR3 region is CASSYSGTGESEQYF. In nucleotides, the CDR3 is TGTGCCAGCAGTTACTCCGGGACAGGGGAGAGCGAGCAGTACTTC. V is TRBV6-5 and J is TRBJ2-7, with 10 bases lining up with TRBD1. Germline CDR1 and CDR2: MNHEY and SVGAGI. The length of the CDR3 is 15 residues. Losses at the gene ends were 0 bases for V and 6 bases for J; bases not matched to a gene: 5.

This chain uses TRBV5-6 with TRBJ2-1; perhaps TRBD2 as D (6 bases). The CDR3 runs to 15 residues. The V end lost 0 bases, the J end lost 4 bases, and 11 bases lay between the germline ends. CDR1 SGHDT and CDR2 YYEEEE come from the germline V gene. CDR3 nucleotides: TGTGCCAGCAGCTTGGCGGCAGGGAGGTACAATGAGCAGTTCTTC. Translated: CASSLAAGRYNEQFF.

V gene TRBV10-1 combines with J gene TRBJ2-1; D is unresolved. The CDR3 contains 12 residues. Germline lookup yields CDR1 WNHNN and CDR2 SYGVQD (reference sequence). V shed 0 bases and J shed 6 bases, with 3 bases lying between them. CDR3 residues: CASSESRNEQFF. CDR3 in DNA: TGCGCCAGCAGTGAGTCTCGCAATGAGCAGTTCTTC.

This clone was seen a single time. The chain is built from TRBV19 and TRBJ2-1; 7 bases are shared with TRBD2. V gave up 5 bases and J gave up 2 bases; unmatched junction bases: 6. Per germline, CDR1 LNHDA and CDR2 SQIVND (reference sequence). There are 15 residues in the CDR3. CDR3 in amino acids: CASSLIAGPYNEQFF. Written as DNA, the CDR3 is TGTGCCAGTAGTTTAATAGCGGGCCCCTACAATGAGCAGTTCTTC.

This chain connects TRBV5-1 to TRBJ2-1; TRBD2 is a possible D gene (5 bases). V gave up 7 bases and J gave up 8 bases, with 19 bases separating them. The CDR3 is 14 amino acids. CDR1 is SGHRS, CDR2 YFSETQ, per germline. CDR3 sequence: CASASVTGFDEQFF. The CDR3 DNA follows: TGCGCCAGCGCCTCAGTAACGGGGTTCGATGAGCAGTTCTTC.

The sample holds one count of this clone. This chain uses TRBV7-9 with TRBJ1-1; D not certain. Between the trimmed V and J ends, which lost 11 bases and 1 base, there was a span of 11 bases. The CDR3 is 12 residues long. Germline values: CDR1 SEHNR, CDR2 FQNEAQ (reference sequence). The CDR3 loop reads CAQEFPNTEAFF. DNA of the CDR3: TGTGCCCAGGAGTTCCCGAACACTGAAGCTTTCTTT.

CDR3: CASSTPPEAFF. The CDR3 DNA reads as TGTGCCAGCAGTACCCCACCTGAAGCTTTCTTT. J is TRBJ1-1 and V is TRBV6-6, with D unclear. The V end was cut by 5 bases, the J end by 6 bases, with 7 bases between. CDR1 and CDR2 (germline): MNHNY, SVGAGI (reference sequence). The CDR3 is made up of 11 amino acids.

The chain couples TRBV7-9 to TRBJ2-7, with TRBD2 matching over 8 bases. CDR3 length: 14 amino acids. The V and J ends lost 5 bases and 5 bases, in that order; junction bases with no gene match: 8. Germline-derived CDR1 and CDR2 are SEHNR and FQNEAQ (reference sequence). DNA for the CDR3: TGTGCCAGCAGCCACCGGGGGGGAGTGGACGAGCAGTACTTC. As protein: CASSHRGGVDEQYF. Drawing the rest from reference TRBV7-9 and TRBJ2-7, the complete variable domain is DTGVSQNPRHKITKRGQNVTFRCDPISEHNRLYWYRQTLGQGPEFLTYFQNEAQLEKSRLLSDRFSAERPKGSFSTLEIQRTEQGDSAMYLCASSHRGGVDEQYFGPGTRLTVT.

This chain's CDR3 is CSVEQGGPYEQYF. In DNA, the CDR3 is TGCAGCGTCGAACAGGGGGGCCCTTACGAGCAGTACTTC. The chain links TRBV29-1 to TRBJ2-7; TRBD1 matches at 8 bases. V trimming: 6 bases; J trimming: 4 bases; junction bases outside the gene matches: 8. Germline lookup yields CDR1 SQVTM and CDR2 ANQGSEA. The CDR3 length is 13 residues.

The rearrangement links TRBV10-2 to TRBJ2-2, with a tentative D call TRBD1 (5 bases). This CDR3 spans 16 amino acids. Germline CDR1 is WSHSY and CDR2 is SAAADI. With 2 bases removed from V and 1 base from J, the gap between germline ends came to 11 bases. CDR3 sequence reads: CASSEIFQGNTGELFF. DNA of the CDR3: TGCGCCAGCAGTGAGATCTTCCAGGGGAACACCGGGGAGCTGTTTTTT.

The V gene is TRBV9, the J gene TRBJ2-2, with 8 bases lining up with TRBD2. This CDR3 region has 17 residues. V shed 2 bases, J shed 2 bases, and the junction held 8 bases outside the gene matches. Germline V gene data show CDR1 as SGDLS and CDR2 as YYNGEE. In DNA, the CDR3 is TGTGCCAGCAGCGTGGCGGGGGGTTCAGGCAACACCGGGGAGCTGTTTTTT. Its translation: CASSVAGGSGNTGELFF.

The J gene is TRBJ2-2, the V gene TRBV4-1, with 8 bases matching TRBD2. The junction had 5 bases not matched to a gene; V was cut back by 4 bases and J by 1 base. The CDR3 loop spans 16 amino acids. CDR1 and CDR2 from the germline V gene are MGHRA and YSYEKL. CDR3 residues: CASSPPGLGNTGELFF. The CDR3 DNA reads TGCGCCAGCAGCCCCCCGGGACTAGGGAACACCGGGGAGCTGTTTTTT.

The V call is TRBV2, the J call TRBJ2-5; 11 nucleotides agree with TRBD2. The junction had 6 bases not matched to a gene; V was cut back by 11 bases and J by 1 base. There are 14 residues in the CDR3. Per the germline V gene, CDR1 is SNHLY and CDR2 is FYNNEI. CDR3 in DNA: TGTGCCTGGACTAGCGGGCCGGGCCAAGAGACCCAGTACTTC. Residues: CAWTSGPGQETQYF.

The chain employs TRBV5-1 and TRBJ2-2; 9 bases are shared with TRBD1. The CDR3 has 16 amino acids. Germline lookup yields CDR1 SGHRS and CDR2 YFSETQ. With 3 bases clipped from V and 0 bases from J, the junction kept 3 bases outside the gene matches. The CDR3 reads CASSWGQGANTGELFF. In DNA, the CDR3 is TGCGCCAGCAGCTGGGGACAGGGAGCGAACACCGGGGAGCTGTTTTTT.

The CDR3 DNA sequence: TGTGCCAGCAGCTTTAACCCTAACACGTACAATGAGCAGTTCTTC. It codes for CASSFNPNTYNEQFF. This chain links TRBV5-5 with TRBJ2-1; D is unclear. Germline-derived CDR1 and CDR2 are SGHKS and YYEKEE (reference sequence). Trimming left V 2 bases short and J 4 bases short, with 13 bases between. The CDR3 totals 15 residues.

The chain combines TRBV7-9 with TRBJ2-3, with D unclear. The V end was cut by 1 base, the J end by 3 bases, with 5 bases between. There are 13 residues in the CDR3. Germline lookup yields CDR1 SEHNR and CDR2 FQNEAQ (reference sequence). CDR3 sequence: CASSLDGTDTQYF. The CDR3 DNA reads as TGTGCCAGCAGCTTAGATGGGACAGATACGCAGTATTTT.

The V and J genes are TRBV5-1 and TRBJ1-2; D might be TRBD1 (5 bases). CDR3 length: 16 amino acids. V was shortened by 0 bases and J by 0 bases, with 12 bases between the two germline ends. Germline-derived CDR1 and CDR2 are SGHRS and YFSETQ. CDR3: CASSLDPQDANYGYTF. The DNA of the CDR3 is TGCGCCAGCAGCTTGGACCCACAGGACGCTAACTATGGCTACACCTTC.

Concerning this clone itself: In the same sample, other DNA sequences code for this CDR3. The V and J genes are TRBV7-3 and TRBJ2-1; 12 positions agree with TRBD2. The trim removed 6 bases at V and 8 bases at J, leaving 8 bases unmatched. Germline CDR1 SGHTA, CDR2 FQGTGA. This CDR3 comprises 15 residues. This chain's CDR3 is CASSSGTSGSDEQFF. CDR3 DNA: TGTGCCAGCAGTTCCGGGACTAGCGGGTCCGATGAGCAGTTCTTC.

The chain couples TRBV9 to TRBJ2-7, with D hard to call. Between the trimmed V and J ends, which lost 3 bases and 0 bases, there was a span of 10 bases. The V gene's germline CDR1 is SGDLS and CDR2 YYNGEE. The CDR3 is 14 residues long. The CDR3 DNA sequence: TGTGCCAGCAGCGACAACCAGTTCTCCTACGAGCAGTACTTC. This sequence encodes CASSDNQFSYEQYF.

The V and J genes are TRBV6-1 and TRBJ2-7; the match to TRBD2 covers 8 bases. J lost 1 base, V lost 6 bases, and 5 bases had no gene match. This CDR3 is 14 amino acids long. Germline V gives CDR1 MNHNS, CDR2 SASEGT. The CDR3 spells CASSPVAGSYEQYF. Here the CDR3 DNA reads TGTGCCAGCAGCCCCGTAGCGGGATCCTACGAGCAGTACTTC.

This chain connects TRBV29-1 to TRBJ2-2, with unresolved D. The germline V gene has CDR1 SQVTM and CDR2 ANQGSEA. This CDR3 is built from 14 residues. V was clipped by 4 bases and J by 6 bases, with 15 bases between them. This CDR3 reads CSVGPIPESGELFF. CDR3 DNA: TGCAGCGTTGGTCCTATCCCCGAATCCGGGGAGCTGTTTTTT.